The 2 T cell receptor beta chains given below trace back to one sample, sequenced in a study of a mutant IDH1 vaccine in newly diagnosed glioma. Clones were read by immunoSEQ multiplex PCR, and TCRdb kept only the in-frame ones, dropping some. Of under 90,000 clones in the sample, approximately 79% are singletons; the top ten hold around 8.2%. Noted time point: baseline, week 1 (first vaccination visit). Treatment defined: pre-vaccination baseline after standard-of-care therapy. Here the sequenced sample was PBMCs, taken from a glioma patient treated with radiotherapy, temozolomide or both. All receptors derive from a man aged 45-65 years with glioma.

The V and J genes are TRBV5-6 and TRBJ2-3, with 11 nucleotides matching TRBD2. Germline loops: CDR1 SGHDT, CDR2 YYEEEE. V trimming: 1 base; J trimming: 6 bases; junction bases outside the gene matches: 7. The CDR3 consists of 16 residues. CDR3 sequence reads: CASSLFRASGGDTQYF. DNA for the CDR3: TGTGCCAGCAGCTTGTTCAGGGCTAGCGGGGGGGATACGCAGTATTTT.

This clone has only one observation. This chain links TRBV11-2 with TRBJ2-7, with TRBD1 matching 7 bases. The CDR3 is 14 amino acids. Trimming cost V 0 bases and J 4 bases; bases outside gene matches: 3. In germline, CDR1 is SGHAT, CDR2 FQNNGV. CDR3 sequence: CASSLERGLYEQYF. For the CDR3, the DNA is TGTGCCAGCAGCTTAGAGAGGGGGCTATACGAGCAGTACTTC.